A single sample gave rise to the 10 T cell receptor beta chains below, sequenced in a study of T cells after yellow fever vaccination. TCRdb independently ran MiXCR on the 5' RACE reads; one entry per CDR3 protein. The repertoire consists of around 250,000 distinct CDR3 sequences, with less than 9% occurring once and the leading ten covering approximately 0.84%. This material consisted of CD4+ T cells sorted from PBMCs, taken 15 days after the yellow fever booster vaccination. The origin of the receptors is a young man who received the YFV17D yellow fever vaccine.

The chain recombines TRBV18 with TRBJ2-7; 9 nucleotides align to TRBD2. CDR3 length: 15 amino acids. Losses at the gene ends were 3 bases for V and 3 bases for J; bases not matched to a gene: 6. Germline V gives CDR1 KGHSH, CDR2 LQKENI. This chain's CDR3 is CASSPRLAGYYEQYF. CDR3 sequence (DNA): TGTGCCAGCTCACCGCGGCTAGCGGGATACTACGAGCAGTACTTC.

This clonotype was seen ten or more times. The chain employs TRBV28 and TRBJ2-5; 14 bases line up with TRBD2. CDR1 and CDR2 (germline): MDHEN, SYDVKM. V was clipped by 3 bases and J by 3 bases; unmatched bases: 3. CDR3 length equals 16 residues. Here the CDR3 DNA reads TGTGCCAGCAGTTTGACTAGCGGGAGGGCCGAAGAGACCCAGTACTTC. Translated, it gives CASSLTSGRAEETQYF.

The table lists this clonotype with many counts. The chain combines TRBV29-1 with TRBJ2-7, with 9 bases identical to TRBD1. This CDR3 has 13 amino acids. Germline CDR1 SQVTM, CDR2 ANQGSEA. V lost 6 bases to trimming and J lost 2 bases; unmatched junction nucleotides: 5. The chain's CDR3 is CSVARDRAYEQYF. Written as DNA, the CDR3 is TGCAGCGTGGCACGGGACAGGGCCTACGAGCAGTACTTC.

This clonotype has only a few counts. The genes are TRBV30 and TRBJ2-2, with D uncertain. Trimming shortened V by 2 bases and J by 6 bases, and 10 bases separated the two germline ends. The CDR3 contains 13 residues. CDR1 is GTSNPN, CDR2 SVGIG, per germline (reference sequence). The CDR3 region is CAWSWARPGELFF. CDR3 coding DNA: TGTGCCTGGAGTTGGGCCCGCCCCGGGGAGCTGTTTTTT.

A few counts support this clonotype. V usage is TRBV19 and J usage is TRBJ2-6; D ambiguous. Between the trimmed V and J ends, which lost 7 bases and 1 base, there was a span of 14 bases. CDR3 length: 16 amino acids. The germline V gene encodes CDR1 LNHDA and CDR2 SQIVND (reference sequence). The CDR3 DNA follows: TGTGCCAGTACGGGCGCCCAGCTGTCTGGGGCCAACGTCCTGACTTTC. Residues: CASTGAQLSGANVLTF.

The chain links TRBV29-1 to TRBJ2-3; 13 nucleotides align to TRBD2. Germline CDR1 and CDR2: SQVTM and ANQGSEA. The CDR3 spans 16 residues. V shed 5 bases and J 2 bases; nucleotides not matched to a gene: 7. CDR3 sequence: CSVQGGTSGTTDTQYF. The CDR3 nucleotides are TGCAGCGTTCAGGGGGGGACTAGCGGGACCACAGATACGCAGTATTTT.

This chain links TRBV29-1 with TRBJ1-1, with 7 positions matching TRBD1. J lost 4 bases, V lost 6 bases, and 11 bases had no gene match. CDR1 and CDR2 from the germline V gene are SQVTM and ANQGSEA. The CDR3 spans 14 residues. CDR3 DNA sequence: TGCAGCGTGACAATGACAGGGCCGGGCACTGAAGCTTTCTTT. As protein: CSVTMTGPGTEAFF.

The CDR3: CSGGGQANTEAFF. CDR3 nucleotides: TGCAGCGGAGGGGGACAGGCGAACACTGAAGCTTTCTTT. The rearrangement links TRBV29-1 to TRBJ1-1; 8 bases map to TRBD1. V shed 7 bases and J 1 base; nucleotides not matched to a gene: 5. This CDR3 region has 13 residues. CDR1 is SQVTM, CDR2 ANQGSEA, per germline.

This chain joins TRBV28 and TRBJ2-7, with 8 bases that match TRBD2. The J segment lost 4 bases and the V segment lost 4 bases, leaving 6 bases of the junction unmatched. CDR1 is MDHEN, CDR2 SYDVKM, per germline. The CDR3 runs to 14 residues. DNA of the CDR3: TGTGCCAGCAGTTCTCGGGAGGGGAGGTACGAGCAGTACTTC. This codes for CASSSREGRYEQYF.

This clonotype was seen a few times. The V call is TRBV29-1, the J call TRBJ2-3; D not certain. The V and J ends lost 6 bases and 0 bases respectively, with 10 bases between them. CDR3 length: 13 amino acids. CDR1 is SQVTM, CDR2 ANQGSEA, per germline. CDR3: CSVGPGSTDTQYF. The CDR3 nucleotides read TGCAGCGTGGGTCCCGGCAGCACAGATACGCAGTATTTT.